Listed below are T cell receptor beta chains from one sample, sequenced in a study of blood T cell repertoires in COVID-19. The method was immunoSEQ multiplex PCR; TCRdb's version includes in-frame clones alone and lacks a portion of them. This sample has around 100,000 clones; roughly 88% occur once, and the top ten carry 0.65% to 0.9%. The sequenced sample was peripheral blood. The receptor source for this set is a woman aged 70 to 79 with acute or convalescent COVID-19. Both conserved end residues are part of each CDR3. The order of the fields is CDR3 protein, CDR3 DNA, D gene, J gene, V gene, clone size. A D gene is named only where the DNA matches it firmly. Expanded clones get a size class; other rows say once, few or many, or leave the size out.

CDR3 protein: CASSRAGAGANTGELFF
CDR3 DNA: TGCGCCAGCAGCAGGGCAGGCGCGGGGGCGAACACCGGGGAGCTGTTTTTT
D gene: TRBD2
J gene: TRBJ2-2
V gene: TRBV5-1
clone size: .

CDR3 protein: CAWSVLWDRSSSYEQYF
CDR3 DNA: TGTGCCTGGAGTGTACTTTGGGACAGGAGTAGCTCCTACGAGCAGTACTTC
D gene: TRBD1
J gene: TRBJ2-7
V gene: TRBV30
clone size: few

CDR3 protein: CASSKTGMVQPQHF
CDR3 DNA: TGTGCCAGTAGTAAAACAGGGATGGTCCAGCCCCAGCATTTT
D gene: .
J gene: TRBJ1-5
V gene: TRBV19
clone size: .

CDR3 protein: CASSSGTPQQYF
CDR3 DNA: TGTGCCAGCAGCTCTGGGACTCCCCAACAGTACTTC
D gene: .
J gene: TRBJ2-7
V gene: TRBV7-2
clone size: .

CDR3 protein: CASNRDSSYEQYF
CDR3 DNA: TGTGCCAGCAACCGGGACAGCTCCTACGAGCAGTACTTC
D gene: TRBD1
J gene: TRBJ2-7
V gene: TRBV12-3/TRBV12-4
clone size: .

CDR3 protein: CASSDPGQHYGYTF
CDR3 DNA: TGTGCCAGCAGTGACCCGGGACAGCACTATGGCTACACCTTC
D gene: TRBD1
J gene: TRBJ1-2
V gene: TRBV6-1
clone size: .

CDR3 protein: CASSPLDRNQPQHF
CDR3 DNA: TGTGCCAGCAGTCCCCTCGACAGAAATCAGCCCCAGCATTTT
D gene: .
J gene: TRBJ1-5
V gene: TRBV7-8
clone size: .

CDR3 protein: CASSLKAGGVSEQFF
CDR3 DNA: TGTGCCAGCAGCTTGAAGGCCGGGGGGGTAAGTGAGCAGTTCTTC
D gene: TRBD2
J gene: TRBJ2-1
V gene: TRBV5-4
clone size: .

CDR3 protein: CASSARTSFTGELFF
CDR3 DNA: TGTGCCAGCAGCGCCCGGACTAGTTTCACCGGGGAGCTGTTTTTT
D gene: TRBD2
J gene: TRBJ2-2
V gene: TRBV9
clone size: .

CDR3 protein: CASSQGLPGVQFF
CDR3 DNA: TGTGCCAGCAGCCAAGGCCTCCCGGGAGTGCAGTTCTTC
D gene: .
J gene: TRBJ2-1
V gene: TRBV14
clone size: .

CDR3 protein: CASSFVRGTNEKLFF
CDR3 DNA: TGTGCCAGCAGCTTTGTCAGGGGGACTAATGAAAAACTGTTTTTT
D gene: TRBD1
J gene: TRBJ1-4
V gene: TRBV5-8
clone size: .

CDR3 protein: CASSLSVGSVAPLHF
CDR3 DNA: TGTGCCAGTAGCCTCTCAGTGGGGAGTGTGGCACCCCTCCACTTT
D gene: .
J gene: TRBJ1-6
V gene: TRBV19
clone size: .

CDR3 protein: CASSKGCQINEKLFF
CDR3 DNA: TGTGCCAGCAGCAAAGGTTGTCAGATTAATGAAAAACTGTTTTTT
D gene: .
J gene: TRBJ1-4
V gene: TRBV21-1
clone size: .

CDR3 protein: CATSDYSTGGRTDTQYF
CDR3 DNA: TGTGCCACCAGTGATTATAGTACAGGGGGACGCACAGATACGCAGTATTTT
D gene: TRBD1
J gene: TRBJ2-3
V gene: TRBV24-1
clone size: .

CDR3 protein: CAISDRGSTDTQYF
CDR3 DNA: TGTGCCATCAGTGACAGGGGAAGCACAGATACGCAGTATTTT
D gene: .
J gene: TRBJ2-3
V gene: TRBV10-3
clone size: few

CDR3 protein: CASSLGGQGDYNSPLHF
CDR3 DNA: TGTGCCAGCAGCTTGGGGGGACAGGGGGATTATAATTCACCCCTCCACTTT
D gene: TRBD1
J gene: TRBJ1-6
V gene: TRBV5-4
clone size: once

CDR3 protein: CASSRDAGLAGEKYF
CDR3 DNA: TGTGCCAGCAGCCGGGACGCGGGACTAGCGGGAGAGAAATACTTC
D gene: TRBD2
J gene: TRBJ2-7
V gene: TRBV7-2
clone size: .

CDR3 protein: CASSRPGVDTEAFF
CDR3 DNA: TGTGCCAGCAGTCGCCCAGGGGTAGACACTGAAGCTTTCTTT
D gene: .
J gene: TRBJ1-1
V gene: TRBV6-5
clone size: few

CDR3 protein: CASSFPGEGQYF
CDR3 DNA: TGTGCCAGCAGCTTCCCGGGGGAGGGGCAGTACTTC
D gene: TRBD2
J gene: TRBJ2-7
V gene: TRBV7-9
clone size: .

CDR3 protein: CASSLELQGARHEQYF
CDR3 DNA: TGTGCCAGCAGCTTAGAACTACAGGGGGCGAGGCACGAGCAGTACTTC
D gene: TRBD1
J gene: TRBJ2-7
V gene: TRBV11-2
clone size: .

CDR3 protein: CASSSYSGELFF
CDR3 DNA: TGTGCCAGCAGCTCCTATTCCGGGGAGCTGTTTTTT
D gene: .
J gene: TRBJ2-2
V gene: TRBV11-2
clone size: .

CDR3 protein: CASSKVDGDRSGYEQYF
CDR3 DNA: TGTGCCAGCAGCAAAGTTGACGGTGACCGGAGCGGGTACGAGCAGTACTTC
D gene: .
J gene: TRBJ2-7
V gene: TRBV21-1
clone size: .

CDR3 protein: CASSAGAGGNTIYF
CDR3 DNA: TGTGCCAGCAGCGCAGGGGCTGGTGGAAACACCATATATTTT
D gene: .
J gene: TRBJ1-3
V gene: TRBV5-4
clone size: few

CDR3 protein: CASSSAAEQETQYF
CDR3 DNA: TGTGCCAGCAGCTCCGCGGCGGAGCAAGAGACCCAGTACTTC
D gene: .
J gene: TRBJ2-5
V gene: TRBV7-2
clone size: .

CDR3 protein: CASSPQGSLTNEKLFF
CDR3 DNA: TGCGCCAGCAGCCCTCAGGGCAGCCTAACTAATGAAAAACTGTTTTTT
D gene: .
J gene: TRBJ1-4
V gene: TRBV4-1
clone size: .

CDR3 protein: CASSSGQGDQPQHF
CDR3 DNA: TGTGCCAGCAGCTCGGGACAGGGCGACCAGCCCCAGCATTTT
D gene: TRBD1
J gene: TRBJ1-5
V gene: TRBV5-5
clone size: .

CDR3 protein: CASSQGYRGTEKLFF
CDR3 DNA: TGTGCCAGCAGCCAAGGATACAGGGGAACTGAAAAACTGTTTTTT
D gene: TRBD1
J gene: TRBJ1-4
V gene: TRBV3-1/TRBV3-2
clone size: few

CDR3 protein: CASSQMGGGNQPQHF
CDR3 DNA: TGTGCCAGCAGCCAAATGGGAGGTGGCAATCAGCCCCAGCATTTT
D gene: .
J gene: TRBJ1-5
V gene: TRBV7-2
clone size: .